The 20 T cell receptor beta chains below come from one sample, sequenced in a study of T-cell reconstitution after alpha-beta-depleted transplantation in children. Unique molecular identifiers were used to barcode this TCRbeta library. TCRdb processed the PCR reads anew with MiXCR; each CDR3 protein has one entry. Among about 77,000 distinct CDR3 sequences listed, less than 20% were seen once. The source was PBMCs, mostly from graft donor cells, collected 360 days after TCRalphabeta/CD19-depleted stem cell transplant. The receptors come from a male patient between 2 and 9 years old who had a stem cell transplant for acute lymphoblastic leukemia, so the T cells may come from the graft donor.

This clonotype was observed a handful of times. The CDR3, as DNA: TGTGCCAGCAGCCATTGGGACTCGGAAGCGGATACGCAGTATTTT. It is translated as CASSHWDSEADTQYF. This chain links TRBV11-3 with TRBJ2-3, with D possibly being TRBD2 (6 bases). The CDR3 spans 15 residues. Germline assignment: CDR1 SGHNT and CDR2 YENEEA. Trimming removed 5 bases from V and 6 bases from J, with 18 bases in between. Full variable domain (remainder filled in from reference TRBV11-3 and TRBJ2-3): EAGVVQSPRYKIIEKKQPVAFWCNPISGHNTLYWYLQNLGQGPELLIRYENEEAVDDSQLPKDRFSAERLKGVDSTLKIQPAELGDSAVYLCASSHWDSEADTQYFGPGTRLTVL.

V usage is TRBV4-2 and J usage is TRBJ2-6, with D uncertain. The germline V gene encodes CDR1 LGHNA and CDR2 YNFKEQ. Trimming stripped 2 bases from V and 4 bases from J, with 3 bases between. This CDR3 spans 13 amino acids. The CDR3 loop is CASSQFGANVLTF. As DNA, the CDR3 is TGTGCCAGCAGCCAATTCGGGGCCAACGTCCTGACTTTC.

This sequence joins TRBV6-1 and TRBJ1-1, with D perhaps TRBD1 (6 bases). The CDR3 runs 15 residues. Trimming stripped 7 bases from V and 0 bases from J, with 15 bases between. Germline assignment: CDR1 MNHNS and CDR2 SASEGT. CDR3 DNA: TGTGCCAGCAATCGGAGACAGGCGATGAACACTGAAGCTTTCTTT. Its translation: CASNRRQAMNTEAFF.

This clonotype was counted a few times. The CDR3 coding sequence is TGTGCCAGCAGCTCCGACGGGTGGGGCAGAAACTACGAGCAGTACTTC. It yields the protein CASSSDGWGRNYEQYF. The V gene is TRBV7-9, the J gene TRBJ2-7; D is perhaps TRBD1 (5 bases). Per germline, CDR1 SEHNR and CDR2 FQNEAQ (reference sequence). The germline V and J ends were trimmed by 4 bases and 3 bases, with 19 bases remaining between them. The CDR3 spans 16 residues. The whole variable domain, remainder taken from reference TRBV7-9 and TRBJ2-7, is DTGVSQNPRHKITKRGQNVTFRCDPISEHNRLYWYRQTLGQGPEFLTYFQNEAQLEKSRLLSDRFSAERPKGSFSTLEIQRTEQGDSAMYLCASSSDGWGRNYEQYFGPGTRLTVT.

This clonotype showed up many times. The V and J genes are TRBV11-2 and TRBJ2-5; the D gene could be TRBD1 or TRBD2 (5 bases each). Germline V gene data show CDR1 as SGHAT and CDR2 as FQNNGV. Trimming cost V 1 base and J 4 bases, with 16 bases left between them. The length of the CDR3 is 16 residues. The CDR3 spells CASSLGRSTRGETQYF. CDR3 DNA sequence: TGTGCCAGCAGCTTAGGGAGGTCTACTAGGGGAGAGACCCAGTACTTC.

The chain employs TRBV5-1 and TRBJ2-7, with TRBD2 identical over 10 bases. The trim removed 3 bases at V and 2 bases at J, leaving 8 bases unmatched. Germline-derived CDR1 and CDR2 are SGHRS and YFSETQ. This CDR3 spans 16 amino acids. The CDR3 sequence: CASSSLAGVGPYEQYF. CDR3 nucleotide sequence: TGCGCCAGCAGCTCGCTAGCGGGAGTAGGCCCCTACGAGCAGTACTTC. Variable domain in full (rest from reference TRBV5-1 and TRBJ2-7): KAGVTQTPRYLIKTRGQQVTLSCSPISGHRSVSWYQQTPGQGLQFLFEYFSETQRNKGNFPGRFSGRQFSNSRSEMNVSTLELGDSALYLCASSSLAGVGPYEQYFGPGTRLTVT.

J is TRBJ2-1 and V is TRBV5-6; 9 nucleotides agree with TRBD1. The CDR3 extends over 16 amino acids. The J segment lost 6 bases and the V segment lost 3 bases, leaving 10 bases of the junction unmatched. Germline CDR1 is SGHDT and CDR2 is YYEEEE. CDR3 residues: CASSSTGGWGSNEQFF. As DNA, the CDR3 is TGTGCCAGCAGCTCTACAGGGGGCTGGGGGAGCAATGAGCAGTTCTTC.

This chain connects TRBV20-1 to TRBJ1-1; 9 bases match TRBD1. The CDR3 has 14 residues. Germline V gene sequence: CDR1 DFQATT, CDR2 SNEGSKA (reference sequence). The V and J ends lost 3 bases and 3 bases, in that order; junction bases with no gene match: 5. The CDR3 coding sequence is TGCAGTGCTAGGGACAGGGGAAGGGACACTGAAGCTTTCTTT. It is translated as CSARDRGRDTEAFF.

This clonotype has just a few counts. The chain employs TRBV5-1 and TRBJ2-1; 9 nucleotides line up with TRBD1. Losses at the gene ends were 4 bases for V and 1 base for J; bases not matched to a gene: 3. Germline CDR1 reads SGHRS; CDR2 reads YFSETQ. CDR3 length equals 15 residues. The CDR3, as DNA: TGCGCCAGCAGCCGCGGGACAGGGTCCTACAATGAGCAGTTCTTC. Its translation: CASSRGTGSYNEQFF. The complete variable domain, with remaining parts taken from reference TRBV5-1 and TRBJ2-1, reads KAGVTQTPRYLIKTRGQQVTLSCSPISGHRSVSWYQQTPGQGLQFLFEYFSETQRNKGNFPGRFSGRQFSNSRSEMNVSTLELGDSALYLCASSRGTGSYNEQFFGPGTRLTVL.

This chain connects TRBV5-1 to TRBJ2-2; perhaps TRBD1 as D (6 bases). The V gene's germline CDR1 is SGHRS and CDR2 YFSETQ. The V end was cut by 3 bases, the J end by 1 base, with 7 bases between. The CDR3 covers 14 residues. CDR3 coding DNA: TGCGCCAGCAGCTCGGGACAGAACACCGGGGAGCTGTTTTTT. It translates to CASSSGQNTGELFF.

The chain has TRBV21-1 and TRBJ2-5. TRBV21-1 is a recognized pseudogene. The CDR3 loop spans 11 amino acids. The CDR3 DNA reads TGTGCCAGCAGCCCACAAGAGACCCAGTACTTC. It specifies CASSPQETQYF.

V usage is TRBV2 and J usage is TRBJ2-6, with unresolved D. The CDR3 loop spans 14 amino acids. Trimming took 6 bases from V and 0 from J, leaving 6 bases between them. From germline, CDR1 is SNHLY and CDR2 FYNNEI. CDR3 in amino acids: CASRVDSGANVLTF. The DNA of the CDR3 is TGTGCCAGCAGGGTAGACTCTGGGGCCAACGTCCTGACTTTC.

This clonotype came up a few times. This sequence joins TRBV5-1 and TRBJ2-3, with 14 bases that match TRBD2. Losses at the gene ends were 4 bases for V and 6 bases for J; bases not matched to a gene: 4. Germline CDR1 is SGHRS and CDR2 is YFSETQ. This CDR3 is built from 15 residues. The CDR3 nucleotides read TGCGCCAGCAGCCTGGGACTAGCGGGAGTTGATACGCAGTATTTT. This codes for CASSLGLAGVDTQYF. The full variable domain, with the rest looked up from reference TRBV5-1 and TRBJ2-3, is KAGVTQTPRYLIKTRGQQVTLSCSPISGHRSVSWYQQTPGQGLQFLFEYFSETQRNKGNFPGRFSGRQFSNSRSEMNVSTLELGDSALYLCASSLGLAGVDTQYFGPGTRLTVL.

In its sample, this clonotype was seen a few times. CDR3 DNA: TGTGCCAGCAGCTTGCTAGCTAACCTCAACGAGCAGTACTTC. As protein: CASSLLANLNEQYF. The chain combines TRBV5-6 with TRBJ2-7; possibly TRBD2 for D (5 bases). V gave up 1 base and J gave up 5 bases, with 13 bases separating them. The CDR3 loop spans 14 amino acids. Per the germline V gene, CDR1 is SGHDT and CDR2 is YYEEEE.

For this clonotype: The junction and the germline gene differ at one end; a read error may be behind it. The chain has TRBV5-6 and TRBJ2-3; D call uncertain. Germline values: CDR1 SGHDT, CDR2 YYEEEE. This CDR3 spans 14 amino acids. Here the CDR3 reads CAISPGLSGDTQYF. The CDR3 DNA sequence: TGTGCCATCAGCCCCGGGCTATCCGGAGATACGCAGTATTTT.

This clonotype has just a few counts. CDR3 sequence: CASSLMHEQFF. For the CDR3, the DNA is TGTGCCAGCAGCTTAATGCATGAGCAGTTCTTC. The chain uses TRBV11-2 and TRBJ2-1; no clear D gene. Trimming pared 2 bases from V and 8 bases from J, leaving 4 bases between. CDR3 length: 11 residues. CDR1 is SGHAT, CDR2 FQNNGV, per germline. The variable domain in full, with the rest retrieved from reference TRBV11-2 and TRBJ2-1, is EAGVAQSPRYKIIEKRQSVAFWCNPISGHATLYWYQQILGQGPKLLIQFQNNGVVDDSQLPKDRFSAERLKGVDSTLKIQPAKLEDSAVYLCASSLMHEQFFGPGTRLTVL.

This rearrangement joins TRBV12-3 or TRBV12-4 to TRBJ2-1, with TRBD2 identical over 10 bases. V lost 2 bases and J lost 7; bases outside the gene matches: 8. CDR3 length equals 16 residues. DNA of the CDR3: TGTGCCAGCAGTTTACGGGCTAGCGGGAGCGGTAATGAGCAGTTCTTC. It yields the protein CASSLRASGSGNEQFF.

This sequence joins TRBV3-1 and TRBJ2-5; tentative D call: TRBD2 (6 bases). The ends were cut back, 3 bases at V and 10 bases at J, with 15 bases in the middle. This CDR3 region has 13 residues. The germline V gene encodes CDR1 LGHDT and CDR2 YNNKEL (reference sequence). The DNA for the CDR3 is TGTGCCAGCAGCCAGGGCAGACTAGTGGTCCAGTACTTC. Its protein is CASSQGRLVVQYF.

This clonotype came up many times. The J gene is TRBJ1-4, the V gene TRBV5-6, with D perhaps matching TRBD1 (5 bases). CDR1 and CDR2 (germline): SGHDT, YYEEEE. The CDR3 has 13 residues. V was clipped by 2 bases and J by 8 bases, with 10 bases between them. CDR3 region: CASSFWGGEKLFF. The CDR3 DNA sequence: TGTGCCAGCAGCTTTTGGGGGGGAGAAAAACTGTTTTTT. Combining the CDR3 with reference TRBV5-6 and TRBJ1-4 gives the whole variable domain DAGVTQSPTHLIKTRGQQVTLRCSPKSGHDTVSWYQQALGQGPQFIFQYYEEEERQRGNFPDRFSGHQFPNYSSELNVNALLLGDSALYLCASSFWGGEKLFFGSGTQLSVL.

This clonotype was detected a few times. This chain joins TRBV30 and TRBJ1-5; no clear D. This CDR3 comprises 13 residues. The V end was cut by 3 bases, the J end by 4 bases, with 10 bases between. In germline, CDR1 is GTSNPN, CDR2 SVGIG (reference sequence). The CDR3 DNA follows: TGTGCCTGGAGGGACGGATTAAATCAGCCCCAGCATTTT. Translation: CAWRDGLNQPQHF.